The subject of this entry is one T cell receptor (beta chain). This sample is part of a study of blood T cell repertoires in COVID-19. Generated by immunoSEQ multiplex PCR, the TCRdb table keeps only in-frame clones and is missing some. This repertoire shows around 40,000 clones, over 75% found once; its top ten account for approximately 9.9%. The sample was peripheral blood. This sequence was found in a human donor in a cohort sampled during active COVID-19.

DNA for the CDR3: TGTGCCAGCAGTGAAGAACGGACGACTAGCTTGAACTATGGCTACACCTTC. Protein sequence: CASSEERTTSLNYGYTF. This sequence joins TRBV6-1 and TRBJ1-2; D unresolved. This CDR3 comprises 17 residues. Germline CDR1 is MNHNS and CDR2 is SASEGT. V gave up 1 base and J gave up 2 bases, with 17 bases separating them.